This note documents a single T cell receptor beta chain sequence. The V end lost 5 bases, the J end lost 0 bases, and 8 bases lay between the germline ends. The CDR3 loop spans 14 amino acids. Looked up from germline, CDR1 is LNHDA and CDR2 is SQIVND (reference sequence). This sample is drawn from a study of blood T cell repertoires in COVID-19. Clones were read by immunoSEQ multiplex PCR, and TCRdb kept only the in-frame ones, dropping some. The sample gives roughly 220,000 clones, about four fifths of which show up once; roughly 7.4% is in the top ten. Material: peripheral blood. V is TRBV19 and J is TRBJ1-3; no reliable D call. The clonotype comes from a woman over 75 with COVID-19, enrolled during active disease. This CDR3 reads CASSALASGNTIYF. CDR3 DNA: TGTGCCAGTAGTGCCCTGGCCTCTGGAAACACCATATATTTT.